Below are 20 T cell receptor beta chains sequenced from a single sample in a study of blood T cell repertoires in COVID-19. Sequenced by immunoSEQ multiplex PCR; TCRdb stores in-frame clones only, minus some. The sample lists approximately 100,000 clones, roughly 86% occurring once. The specimen was peripheral blood. These TCRs come from a woman aged 55-69 years with acute or convalescent COVID-19.

V and J are TRBV11-2 and TRBJ1-2; D is uncertain. Germline V gene data show CDR1 as SGHAT and CDR2 as FQNNGV. V was cut by 5 bases and J by 14 bases, with 18 bases left in between. This CDR3 has 12 amino acids. The CDR3 DNA follows: TGTGCCAGCAGCCCAGCGGGCGGTGGCCAAACCTTC. Encoded protein: CASSPAGGGQTF.

This chain uses TRBV6-5 with TRBJ2-1, with 8 nucleotides matching TRBD1. CDR3 length equals 13 residues. The germline V gene encodes CDR1 MNHEY and CDR2 SVGAGI. The trim removed 4 bases at V and 12 bases at J, leaving 8 bases unmatched. In DNA, the CDR3 is TGTGCCAGCAGTTCAAATGGACAGGGAAGGCAGTTCTTC. Protein sequence: CASSSNGQGRQFF.

The V call is TRBV3-1 (or the pseudogene TRBV3-2), the J call TRBJ1-4; D gene ambiguous. Germline V lookup: CDR1 LGHDT, CDR2 YNNKEL (reference sequence). CDR3 size: 14 residues. V lost 4 bases and J 0 bases, leaving 6 bases between the germline ends. The CDR3 region has the DNA TGTGCCAGCAGCCCCATTGCAACTAATGAAAAACTGTTTTTT. Encoded protein: CASSPIATNEKLFF.

The chain is built from TRBV5-1 and TRBJ2-5; tentative D call: TRBD2 (5 bases). The CDR3 extends over 15 amino acids. Germline lookup yields CDR1 SGHRS and CDR2 YFSETQ. Trimming shortened V by 3 bases and J by 2 bases, and 14 bases separated the two germline ends. The CDR3 nucleotides are TGCGCCAGCAGCTCTTTACCGGGGAAACAAGAGACCCAGTACTTC. It is translated as CASSSLPGKQETQYF.

This chain connects TRBV6-5 to TRBJ2-1, with 8 positions matching TRBD2. The V and J ends lost 6 bases and 0 bases, in that order; junction bases with no gene match: 4. This CDR3 spans 15 amino acids. Germline V lookup: CDR1 MNHEY, CDR2 SVGAGI. CDR3 amino acids: CASRRLAPSYNEQFF. The CDR3 DNA reads TGTGCCAGCAGGAGACTAGCGCCCTCCTACAATGAGCAGTTCTTC.

V is TRBV5-1 and J is TRBJ2-5; TRBD2 aligns across 11 bases. The germline gives CDR1 SGHRS, CDR2 YFSETQ. V lost 3 bases to trimming and J lost 2 bases; unmatched junction nucleotides: 6. The CDR3 is 16 amino acids. DNA of the CDR3: TGCGCCAGCAGCTCCGGACTAGCGGGTGGACAAGAGACCCAGTACTTC. Translation: CASSSGLAGGQETQYF.

The CDR3 spells CASSVEFRSTNTGELFF. In nucleotides, the CDR3 is TGTGCCAGCAGCGTAGAGTTCCGGAGCACGAACACCGGGGAGCTGTTTTTT. V gene TRBV7-8 combines with J gene TRBJ2-2, with D uncertain. The CDR3 is made up of 17 amino acids. Trimming cost V 5 bases and J 0 bases, with 16 bases left between them. Germline values: CDR1 SGHVS, CDR2 FQNEAQ.

The chain links TRBV12-3 or TRBV12-4 to TRBJ2-1; D perhaps matches TRBD2 (6 bases). Trimming took off 0 bases at V and 14 bases at J, with 14 bases between the two ends. This CDR3 spans 13 amino acids. The CDR3 sequence is CASSLASHGGEFF. Written as DNA, the CDR3 is TGTGCCAGCAGTTTAGCCTCACACGGAGGGGAGTTCTTC.

The V call is TRBV15, the J call TRBJ1-1; the match to TRBD1 covers 7 bases. The J segment lost 6 bases and the V segment lost 3 bases, leaving 10 bases of the junction unmatched. The length of the CDR3 is 15 residues. Germline-derived CDR1 and CDR2 are LNHNV and YYDKDF (reference sequence). CDR3 in amino acids: CATSSQGGRGAEAFF. The CDR3 DNA reads as TGTGCCACCAGCAGTCAGGGGGGACGGGGCGCTGAAGCTTTCTTT. The whole variable domain, remainder taken from reference TRBV15 and TRBJ1-1, is DAMVIQNPRYQVTQFGKPVTLSCSQTLNHNVMYWYQQKSSQAPKLLFHYYDKDFNNEADTPDNFQSRRPNTSFCFLDIRSPGLGDTAMYLCATSSQGGRGAEAFFGQGTRLTVV.

The gene calls are TRBV6-5 and TRBJ1-1; D is undetermined. Germline assignment: CDR1 MNHEY and CDR2 SVGAGI. This CDR3 spans 12 amino acids. Trimming shortened V by 2 bases and J by 8 bases, and 9 bases separated the two germline ends. The CDR3 sequence is CASSYSGLEAFF. CDR3 nucleotides: TGTGCCAGCAGTTACAGCGGCCTCGAAGCTTTCTTT.

The chain recombines TRBV6-5 with TRBJ1-4; D not certain. The CDR3 is 13 residues long. Germline CDR1 MNHEY, CDR2 SVGAGI. V lost 7 bases and J 5 bases, leaving 11 bases between the germline ends. The CDR3 reads CASKVGRNEKLFF. CDR3 DNA sequence: TGTGCCAGCAAAGTAGGGAGGAATGAAAAACTGTTTTTT.

This clone was found once. The rearrangement uses TRBV28 and TRBJ2-2; TRBD2 agrees at 7 bases. Trimming removed 5 bases from V and 7 bases from J; junction bases left unmatched: 13. Germline V gene data show CDR1 as MDHEN and CDR2 as SYDVKM. CDR3 length equals 16 residues. The CDR3 spells CASSPTGGSVNGELFF. The CDR3 DNA reads as TGTGCCAGCAGTCCGACGGGCGGGAGTGTAAACGGGGAGCTGTTTTTT.

V and J are TRBV5-1 and TRBJ1-1; 9 bases line up with TRBD1. CDR1 and CDR2 (germline): SGHRS, YFSETQ. The CDR3 spans 19 residues. V dropped 0 bases and J dropped 3; count of bases not matched to a gene: 15. CDR3 sequence reads: CASSLALRDRVKSDTEAFF. The CDR3 coding sequence is TGCGCCAGCAGCTTGGCCCTCCGGGACAGGGTCAAATCGGACACTGAAGCTTTCTTT. The full variable domain, its missing parts supplied by reference TRBV5-1 and TRBJ1-1, is KAGVTQTPRYLIKTRGQQVTLSCSPISGHRSVSWYQQTPGQGLQFLFEYFSETQRNKGNFPGRFSGRQFSNSRSEMNVSTLELGDSALYLCASSLALRDRVKSDTEAFFGQGTRLTVV.

The chain recombines TRBV11-2 with TRBJ1-1; TRBD1 might be the D (5 bases). Trimming cost V 6 bases and J 0 bases, with 8 bases left between them. Germline V lookup: CDR1 SGHAT, CDR2 FQNNGV. There are 13 residues in the CDR3. CDR3 sequence: CASRSTVNTEAFF. Here the CDR3 DNA reads TGTGCCAGCAGGTCGACAGTGAACACTGAAGCTTTCTTT.

The chain uses TRBV15 and TRBJ2-7, with D hard to call. Germline V CDR1 and CDR2: LNHNV, YYDKDF (reference sequence). The germline V and J ends were trimmed by 0 bases and 3 bases, with 3 bases remaining between them. The CDR3 runs 12 residues. CDR3 protein: CATSRDLYEQYF. The CDR3 DNA is TGTGCCACCAGCAGAGATCTCTACGAGCAGTACTTC.

This clone turned up a few times. The CDR3 DNA is TGTGCCAGCAGCTCTCGGACAGGGTCATCGGACGAGCAGTACTTC. This gives the protein CASSSRTGSSDEQYF. V usage is TRBV9 and J usage is TRBJ2-7; 8 bases line up with TRBD1. After removal of 4 bases from V and 5 bases from J, the junction contained 11 bases not matched to a gene. Germline-derived CDR1 and CDR2 are SGDLS and YYNGEE. The CDR3 is 15 amino acids. The entire variable domain, with the rest obtained from reference TRBV9 and TRBJ2-7, is as follows: DSGVTQTPKHLITATGQRVTLRCSPRSGDLSVYWYQQSLDQGLQFLIQYYNGEERAKGNILERFSAQQFPDLHSELNLSSLELGDSALYFCASSSRTGSSDEQYFGPGTRLTVT.

J is TRBJ1-1 and V is TRBV28, with a weak D call TRBD1 (6 bases). This CDR3 is built from 15 residues. Trimming took 6 bases from V and 6 from J, leaving 20 bases between them. Germline CDR1 and CDR2: MDHEN and SYDVKM. This chain's CDR3 is CASRRNRDKISEAFF. DNA for the CDR3: TGTGCCAGCAGACGCAATCGGGACAAAATTTCTGAAGCTTTCTTT.

V gene TRBV6-6 combines with J gene TRBJ1-1; D is unclear. The CDR3 is 12 amino acids. The V gene lost 11 bases and the J gene lost 7 bases, with 17 bases spanning the gap. CDR1 is MNHNY, CDR2 SVGAGI, per germline (reference sequence). The CDR3 loop is CAVGQRQDEAFF. For the CDR3, the DNA is TGTGCCGTTGGGCAGCGGCAAGATGAAGCTTTCTTT.

This chain uses TRBV14 with TRBJ2-7; TRBD2 is a possible D gene (5 bases). The V end lost 0 bases, the J end lost 7 bases, and 13 bases lay between the germline ends. The germline V gene encodes CDR1 SGHDN and CDR2 FVKESK. This CDR3 comprises 14 residues. The CDR3, as DNA: TGTGCCAGCAGCCAAGACAGAGGGCCGCGTGAGCAGTACGTC. This encodes CASSQDRGPREQYV.

This chain uses TRBV12-3 or TRBV12-4 with TRBJ1-5, with D perhaps TRBD1 (6 bases). V was cut by 7 bases and J by 7 bases, with 14 bases left in between. The CDR3 extends over 13 amino acids. The CDR3 coding sequence is TGTGCCAGCACACGAGGGGGTGACCAGCCCCAGCATTTT. Amino acid sequence: CASTRGGDQPQHF.